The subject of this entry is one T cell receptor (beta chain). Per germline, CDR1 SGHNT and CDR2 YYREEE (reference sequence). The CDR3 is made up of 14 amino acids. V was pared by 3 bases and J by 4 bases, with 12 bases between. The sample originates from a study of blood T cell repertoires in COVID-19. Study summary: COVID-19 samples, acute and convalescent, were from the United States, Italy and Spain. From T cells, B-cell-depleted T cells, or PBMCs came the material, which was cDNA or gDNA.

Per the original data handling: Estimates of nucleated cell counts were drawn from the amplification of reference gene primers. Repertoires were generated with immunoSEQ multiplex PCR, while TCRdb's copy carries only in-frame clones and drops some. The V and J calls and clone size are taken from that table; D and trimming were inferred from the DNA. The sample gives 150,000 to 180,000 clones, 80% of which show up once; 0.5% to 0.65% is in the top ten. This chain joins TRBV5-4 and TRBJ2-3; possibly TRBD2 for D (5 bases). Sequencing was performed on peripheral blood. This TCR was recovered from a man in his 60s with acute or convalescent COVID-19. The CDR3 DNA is TGTGCCAGCAGCTCCCCGGGGAGCTCAGATACGCAGTATTTT. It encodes CASSSPGSSDTQYF.